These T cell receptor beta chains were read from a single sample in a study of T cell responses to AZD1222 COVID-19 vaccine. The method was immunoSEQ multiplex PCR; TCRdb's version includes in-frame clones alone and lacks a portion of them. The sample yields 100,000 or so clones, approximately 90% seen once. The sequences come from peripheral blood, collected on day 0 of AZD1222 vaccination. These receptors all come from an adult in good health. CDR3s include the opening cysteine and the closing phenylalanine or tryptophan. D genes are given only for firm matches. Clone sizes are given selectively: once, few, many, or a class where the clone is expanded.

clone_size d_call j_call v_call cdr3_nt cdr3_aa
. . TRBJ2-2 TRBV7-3 TGTACCAGCAGCTCCACCAAACCCGGGGAGCTGTTTTTT CTSSSTKPGELFF
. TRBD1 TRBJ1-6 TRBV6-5 TGTGCCAGCCGGGACAGGAATTCACCCCTCCACTTT CASRDRNSPLHF
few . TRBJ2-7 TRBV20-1 TGCAGGGCGGACGGGGCCTACGAGCAGTACTTC CRADGAYEQYF
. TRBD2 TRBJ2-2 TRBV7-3 TGTGCCAGCAGCCCAAGGACTAGCGGGGGCACCGGGGAGCTGTTTTTT CASSPRTSGGTGELFF
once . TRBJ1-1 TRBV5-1 TGCGCCAGCAGCTCCGTGGAGGGGACGGGCGGAGCTTTCTTT CASSSVEGTGGAFF
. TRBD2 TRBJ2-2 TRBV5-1 TGCGCCAGCAGCTCACGACTAGCGGGTTCGAACACCGGGGAGCTGTTTTTT CASSSRLAGSNTGELFF
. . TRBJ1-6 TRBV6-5 TGTGCCAGCAGTAGTACGAGCTCCTATAATTCACCCCTCCACTTT CASSSTSSYNSPLHF
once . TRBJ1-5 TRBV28 TGTGCCAGCAGTTTAGAGGGACATAGCAATCAGCCCCAGCATTTT CASSLEGHSNQPQHF
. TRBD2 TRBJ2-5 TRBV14 TGTGCCAGCAGCCAAGATACGGGGGGACGTTGGGAGACCCAGTACTTC CASSQDTGGRWETQYF
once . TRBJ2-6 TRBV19 TGTGCCAGTAGTCCGAGCTCTGGGGCCAACGTCCTGACTTTC CASSPSSGANVLTF
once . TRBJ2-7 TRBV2 TGTGCCAGCCTGGGTAAACGGACACAACTCAGCTACGAGCAGTACTTC CASLGKRTQLSYEQYF
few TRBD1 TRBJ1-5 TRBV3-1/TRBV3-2 TGTGCCAGTGGGACAGTGGGCAATCAGCCCCAGCATTTT CASGTVGNQPQHF
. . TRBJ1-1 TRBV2 TGTGCCAGCAGTGTAGACTCTCTTACGGAGAACACTGAAGCTTTCTTT CASSVDSLTENTEAFF
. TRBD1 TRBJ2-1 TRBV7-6 TGTGCCAGCAGCCGCGGGACAGGGTTCGATGAGCAGTTCTTC CASSRGTGFDEQFF
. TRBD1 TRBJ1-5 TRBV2 TGTGCCAGCAGCGATGGACAGGGTGGCAATCAGCCCCAGCATTTT CASSDGQGGNQPQHF
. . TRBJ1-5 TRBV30 TGTGCCTGGAGTGTAGTCTCAGGGGGCAATCAGCCCCAGCATTTT CAWSVVSGGNQPQHF
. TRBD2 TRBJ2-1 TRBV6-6 TGTGCCAGCAGTCCGACGGGGACTAGCGACGTGGGCTATGAGCAGTTCTTC CASSPTGTSDVGYEQFF
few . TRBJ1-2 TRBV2 TGTGCCAGCAAAGGGAGGGGTGGCTATGGCTACACCTTC CASKGRGGYGYTF
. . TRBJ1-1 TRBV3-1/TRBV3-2 TGTGCCAGCAGCCTACAGGGCCCCACTGAAGCTTTCTTT CASSLQGPTEAFF
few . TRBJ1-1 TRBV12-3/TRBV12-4 TGTGCCAGCACTCTCCAGGGCATCACTGAAGCTTTCTTT CASTLQGITEAFF
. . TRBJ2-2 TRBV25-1 TGTGCCAGCAGTGAACTCTACCCTAACACCGGGGAGCTGTTTTTT CASSELYPNTGELFF
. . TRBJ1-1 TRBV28 TGTGCCAGCAGTGACCCGGCCCGCGCTTTCTTT CASSDPARAFF
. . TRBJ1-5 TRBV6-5 TGTGCCAGCAGTTACTCGAACCAGGGCAATCAGCCCCAGCATTTT CASSYSNQGNQPQHF
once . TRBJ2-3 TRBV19 TGTGCCAGTAGTATTTGGCACAACGGGGATACGCAGTATTTT CASSIWHNGDTQYF
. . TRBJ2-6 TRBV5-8 TGTGCCAGCAGCAGAAATCAGGGAGCTGGGGCCAACGTCCTGACTTTC CASSRNQGAGANVLTF
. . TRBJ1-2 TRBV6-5 TGTGCCAGCAGGAGGGGACAAAACTATGGCTACACCTTC CASRRGQNYGYTF
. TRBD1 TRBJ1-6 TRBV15 TGTGCCACCAGCAGGGGGACAGGGGGCGCTTCCTATAATTCACCCCTCCACTTT CATSRGTGGASYNSPLHF
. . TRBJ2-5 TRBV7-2 TGTGCCAGCAGTATAATACAGATTCCCCAAGAGACCCAGTACTTC CASSIIQIPQETQYF
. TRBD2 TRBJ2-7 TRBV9 TGTGCCAGCAGCCCCCGACTAGCGGGGGACGAGCAGTACTTC CASSPRLAGDEQYF
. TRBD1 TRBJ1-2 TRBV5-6 TGTGCCAGCAGCCTCACCGGGACAGAGCTCTATGGCTACACCTTC CASSLTGTELYGYTF